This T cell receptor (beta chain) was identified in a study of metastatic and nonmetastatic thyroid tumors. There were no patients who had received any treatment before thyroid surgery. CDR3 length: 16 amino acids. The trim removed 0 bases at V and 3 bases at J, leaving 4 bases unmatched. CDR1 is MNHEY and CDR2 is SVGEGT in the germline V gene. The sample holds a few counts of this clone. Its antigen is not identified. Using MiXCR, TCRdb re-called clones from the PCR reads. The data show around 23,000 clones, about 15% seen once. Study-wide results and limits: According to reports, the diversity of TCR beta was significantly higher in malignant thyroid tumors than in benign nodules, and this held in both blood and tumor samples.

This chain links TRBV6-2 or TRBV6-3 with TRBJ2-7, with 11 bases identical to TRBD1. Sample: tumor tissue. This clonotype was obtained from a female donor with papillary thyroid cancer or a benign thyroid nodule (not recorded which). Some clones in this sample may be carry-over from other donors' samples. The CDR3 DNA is TGTGCCAGCAGTTACTCACCCGGGACAGGGGGCTACGAGCAGTACTTC. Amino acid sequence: CASSYSPGTGGYEQYF.